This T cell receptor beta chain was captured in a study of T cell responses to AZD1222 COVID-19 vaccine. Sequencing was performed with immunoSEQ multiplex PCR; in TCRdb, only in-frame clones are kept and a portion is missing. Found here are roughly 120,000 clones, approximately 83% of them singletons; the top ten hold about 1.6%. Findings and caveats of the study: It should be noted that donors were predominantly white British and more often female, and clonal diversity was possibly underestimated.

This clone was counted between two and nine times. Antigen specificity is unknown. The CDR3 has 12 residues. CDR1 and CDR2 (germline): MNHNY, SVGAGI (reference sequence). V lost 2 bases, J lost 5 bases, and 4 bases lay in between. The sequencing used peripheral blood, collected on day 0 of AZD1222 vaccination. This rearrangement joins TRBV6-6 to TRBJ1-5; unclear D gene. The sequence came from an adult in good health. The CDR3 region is CASSYPYQPQHF. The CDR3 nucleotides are TGTGCCAGCAGTTACCCGTATCAGCCCCAGCATTTT.